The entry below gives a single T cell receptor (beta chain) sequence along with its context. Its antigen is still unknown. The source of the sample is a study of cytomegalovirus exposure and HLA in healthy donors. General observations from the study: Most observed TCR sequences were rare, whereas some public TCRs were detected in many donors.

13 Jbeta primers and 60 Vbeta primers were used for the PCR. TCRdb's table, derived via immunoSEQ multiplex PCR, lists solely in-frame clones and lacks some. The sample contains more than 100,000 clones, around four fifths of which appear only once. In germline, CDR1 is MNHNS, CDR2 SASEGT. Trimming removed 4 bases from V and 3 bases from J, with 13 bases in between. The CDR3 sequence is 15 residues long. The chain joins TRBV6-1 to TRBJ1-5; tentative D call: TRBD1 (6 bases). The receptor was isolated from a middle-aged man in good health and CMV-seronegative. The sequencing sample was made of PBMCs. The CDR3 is CASSGPGVNNQPQHF. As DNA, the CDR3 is TGTGCCAGCAGTGGGCCAGGGGTAAACAATCAGCCCCAGCATTTT.